This T cell receptor beta chain was recorded in a study of CD8+CD57+ T cells in acquired aplastic anemia. Background on the study: Quantities of DNA derived from sorted CD4+ and CD8+ cells averaged about 3.2 ug. Regarding the study as a whole: Patients versus controls showed no significant CD8+ Simpson's diversity difference. Patients and controls shared roughly 31 CD8+ CDR3 sequences, highly expressed in patients.

It was patients with CD8+CD57+ cell expansion by flow cytometry who were chosen for sequencing. At the time of blood sampling, patients had not yet received any therapy. Regarding this clonotype: The antigen is not known.

Template material for TCR beta VDJ and CDR3 profiling consisted of genomic DNA. One entry per CDR3 protein, called by TCRdb with MiXCR from the reads. The repertoire has under 350,000 distinct CDR3 sequences, roughly 61% of them found once; the top ten carry approximately 1.2%. Trimming cost V 6 bases and J 2 bases, with 19 bases left between them. Germline loops: CDR1 LGHDT, CDR2 YNNKEL (reference sequence). The CDR3 sequence is 16 residues long. The TCR originated in a human donor with aplastic anemia. The rearrangement uses TRBV3-1 and TRBJ1-2; D is perhaps TRBD1 (5 bases). The material sequenced was sorted CD4+, CD8+, or CD8+CD57+ T cells (not recorded which) from PBMCs. Here the CDR3 reads CASSRYMAGNNYGYTF. CDR3 nucleotides: TGTGCCAGCAGTCGATATATGGCAGGGAACAACTATGGCTACACCTTC.